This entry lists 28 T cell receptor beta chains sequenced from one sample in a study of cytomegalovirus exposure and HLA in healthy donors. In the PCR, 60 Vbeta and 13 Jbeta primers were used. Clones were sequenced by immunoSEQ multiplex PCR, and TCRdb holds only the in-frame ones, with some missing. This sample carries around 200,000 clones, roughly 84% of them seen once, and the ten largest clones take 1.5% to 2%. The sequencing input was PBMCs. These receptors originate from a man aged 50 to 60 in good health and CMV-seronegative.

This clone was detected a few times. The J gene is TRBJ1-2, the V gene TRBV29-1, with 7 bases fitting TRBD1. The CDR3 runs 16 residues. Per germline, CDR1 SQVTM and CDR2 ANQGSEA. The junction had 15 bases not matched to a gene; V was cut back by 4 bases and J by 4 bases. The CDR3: CSVGGASGGTGYGYTF. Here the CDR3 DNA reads TGCAGCGTTGGGGGGGCCTCAGGGGGAACCGGCTATGGCTACACCTTC.

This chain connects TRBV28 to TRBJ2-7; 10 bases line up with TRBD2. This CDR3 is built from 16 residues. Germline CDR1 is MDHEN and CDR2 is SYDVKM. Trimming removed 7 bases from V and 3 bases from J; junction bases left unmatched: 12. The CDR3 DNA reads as TGTGCCAGCACCCCCCTAGCGGGAGTGGCGGGCTACGAGCAGTACTTC. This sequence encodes CASTPLAGVAGYEQYF. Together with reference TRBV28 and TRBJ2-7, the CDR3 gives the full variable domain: DVKVTQSSRYLVKRTGEKVFLECVQDMDHENMFWYRQDPGLGLRLIYFSYDVKMKEKGDIPEGYSVSREKKERFSLILESASTNQTSMYLCASTPLAGVAGYEQYFGPGTRLTVT.

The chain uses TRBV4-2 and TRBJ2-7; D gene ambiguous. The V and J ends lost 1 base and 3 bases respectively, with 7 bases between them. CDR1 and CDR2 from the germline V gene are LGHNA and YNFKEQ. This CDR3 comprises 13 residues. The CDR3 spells CASSQAMRYEQYF. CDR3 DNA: TGTGCCAGCAGCCAAGCAATGCGCTACGAGCAGTACTTC.

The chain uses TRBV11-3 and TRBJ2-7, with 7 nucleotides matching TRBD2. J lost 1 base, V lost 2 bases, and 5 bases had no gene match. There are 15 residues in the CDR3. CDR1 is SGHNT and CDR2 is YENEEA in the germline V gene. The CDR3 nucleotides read TGTGCCAGCAGCTTAATGGGGGAGGGGTCCTACGAGCAGTACTTC. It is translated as CASSLMGEGSYEQYF.

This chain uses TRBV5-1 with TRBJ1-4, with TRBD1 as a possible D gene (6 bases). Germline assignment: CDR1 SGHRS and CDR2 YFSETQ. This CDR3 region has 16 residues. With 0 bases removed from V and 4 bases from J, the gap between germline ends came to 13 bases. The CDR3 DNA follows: TGCGCCAGCAGCTTGGGTGGGGGCAAATTTAATGAAAAACTGTTTTTT. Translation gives CASSLGGGKFNEKLFF.

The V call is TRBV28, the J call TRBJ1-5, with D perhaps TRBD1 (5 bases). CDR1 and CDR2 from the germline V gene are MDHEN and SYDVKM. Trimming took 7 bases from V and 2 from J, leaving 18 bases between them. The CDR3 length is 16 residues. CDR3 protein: CASNSRGRGGNQPQHF. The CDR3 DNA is TGTGCCAGCAACTCCCGGGGGAGGGGAGGCAATCAGCCCCAGCATTTT.

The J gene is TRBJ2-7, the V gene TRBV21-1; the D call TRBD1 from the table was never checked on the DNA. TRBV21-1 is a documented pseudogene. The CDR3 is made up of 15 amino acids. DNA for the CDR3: TGTGCCAGCAGCAAAGGATGGGCCAGACCCTACGAGCAGTACTTC. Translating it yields CASSKGWARPYEQYF.

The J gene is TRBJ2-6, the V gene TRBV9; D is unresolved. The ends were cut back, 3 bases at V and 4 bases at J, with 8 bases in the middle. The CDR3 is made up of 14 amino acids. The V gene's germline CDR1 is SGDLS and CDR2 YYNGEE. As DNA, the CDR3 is TGTGCCAGCAGCGCCCACATCGGGGCCAACGTCCTGACTTTC. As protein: CASSAHIGANVLTF.

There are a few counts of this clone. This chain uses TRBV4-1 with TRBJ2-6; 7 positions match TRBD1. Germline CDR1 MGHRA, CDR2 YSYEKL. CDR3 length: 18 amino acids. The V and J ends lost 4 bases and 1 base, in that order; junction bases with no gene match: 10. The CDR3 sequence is CASSRWDRTLSGANVLTF. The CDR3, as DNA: TGCGCCAGCAGCCGCTGGGACAGAACATTATCTGGGGCCAACGTCCTGACTTTC.

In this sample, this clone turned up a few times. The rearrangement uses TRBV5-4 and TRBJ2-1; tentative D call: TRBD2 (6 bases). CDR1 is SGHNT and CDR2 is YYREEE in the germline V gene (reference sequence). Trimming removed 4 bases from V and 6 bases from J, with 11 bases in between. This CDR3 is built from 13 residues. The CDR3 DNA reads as TGTGCCAGCAGCGTCATGGGGGGCAATGAGCAGTTCTTC. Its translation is CASSVMGGNEQFF.

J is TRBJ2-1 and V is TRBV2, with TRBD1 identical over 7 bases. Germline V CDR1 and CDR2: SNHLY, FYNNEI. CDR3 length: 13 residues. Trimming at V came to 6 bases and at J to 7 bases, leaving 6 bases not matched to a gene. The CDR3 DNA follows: TGTGCCAGCAGCCTACAGGGGTATAATGAGCAGTTCTTC. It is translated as CASSLQGYNEQFF.

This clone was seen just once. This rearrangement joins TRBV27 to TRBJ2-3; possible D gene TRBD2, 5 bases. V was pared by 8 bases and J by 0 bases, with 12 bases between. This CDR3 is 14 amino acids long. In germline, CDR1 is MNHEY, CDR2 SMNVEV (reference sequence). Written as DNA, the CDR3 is TGTGCCAGCGCCCCCGGGGTAAGCACAGATACGCAGTATTTT. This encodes CASAPGVSTDTQYF.

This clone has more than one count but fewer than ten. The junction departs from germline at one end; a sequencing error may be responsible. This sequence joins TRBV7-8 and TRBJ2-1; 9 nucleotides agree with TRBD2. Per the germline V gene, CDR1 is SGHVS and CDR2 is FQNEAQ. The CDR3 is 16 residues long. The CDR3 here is CASTLVRAGGPDEQFF. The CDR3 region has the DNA TGTGCCAGCACCTTAGTACGGGCGGGAGGGCCGGATGAGCAGTTCTTC.

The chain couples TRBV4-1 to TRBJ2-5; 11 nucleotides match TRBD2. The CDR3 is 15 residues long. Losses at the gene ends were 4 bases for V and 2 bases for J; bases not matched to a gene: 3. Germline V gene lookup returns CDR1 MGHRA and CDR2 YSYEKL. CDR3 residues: CASSLGTSGQETQYF. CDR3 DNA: TGCGCCAGCAGCCTAGGGACTAGCGGACAAGAGACCCAGTACTTC.

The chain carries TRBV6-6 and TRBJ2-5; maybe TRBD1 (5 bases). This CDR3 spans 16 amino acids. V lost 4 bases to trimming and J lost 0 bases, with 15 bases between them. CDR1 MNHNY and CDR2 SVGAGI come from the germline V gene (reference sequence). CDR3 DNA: TGTGCCAGCAGTTTGAAAGGGGCTCTCTACCAAGAGACCCAGTACTTC. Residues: CASSLKGALYQETQYF.

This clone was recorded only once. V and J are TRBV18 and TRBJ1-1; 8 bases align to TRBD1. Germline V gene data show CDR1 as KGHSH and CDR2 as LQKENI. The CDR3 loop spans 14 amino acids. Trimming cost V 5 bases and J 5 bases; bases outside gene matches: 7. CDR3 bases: TGTGCCAGCTCAGATAACACAGGGGGTACTGAAGCTTTCTTT. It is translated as CASSDNTGGTEAFF.

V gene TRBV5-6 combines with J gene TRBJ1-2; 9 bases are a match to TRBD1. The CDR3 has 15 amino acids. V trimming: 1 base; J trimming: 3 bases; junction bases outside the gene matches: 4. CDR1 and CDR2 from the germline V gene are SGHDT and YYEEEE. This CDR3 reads CASSLLGQGHYGYTF. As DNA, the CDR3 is TGTGCCAGCAGCTTGTTGGGACAGGGACACTATGGCTACACCTTC.

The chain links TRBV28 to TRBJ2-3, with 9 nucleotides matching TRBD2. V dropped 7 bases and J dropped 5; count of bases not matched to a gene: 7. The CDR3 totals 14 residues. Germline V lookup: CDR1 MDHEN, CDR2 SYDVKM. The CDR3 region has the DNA TGTGCCAGCACGAACAAAGCGGGAGGAGATACGCAGTATTTT. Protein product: CASTNKAGGDTQYF.

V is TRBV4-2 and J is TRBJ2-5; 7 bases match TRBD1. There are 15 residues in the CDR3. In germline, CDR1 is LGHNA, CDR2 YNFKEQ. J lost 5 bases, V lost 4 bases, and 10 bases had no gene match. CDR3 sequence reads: CASSRGTGVSETQYF. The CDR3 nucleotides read TGTGCCAGCAGCCGGGGAACAGGGGTGTCGGAGACCCAGTACTTC.

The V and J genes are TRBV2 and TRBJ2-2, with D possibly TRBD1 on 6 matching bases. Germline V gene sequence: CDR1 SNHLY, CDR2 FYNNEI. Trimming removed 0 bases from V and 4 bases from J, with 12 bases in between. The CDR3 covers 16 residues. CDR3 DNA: TGTGCCAGCAGTGAAGCGCGACAGGCGGTCACCGGGGAGCTGTTTTTT. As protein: CASSEARQAVTGELFF.

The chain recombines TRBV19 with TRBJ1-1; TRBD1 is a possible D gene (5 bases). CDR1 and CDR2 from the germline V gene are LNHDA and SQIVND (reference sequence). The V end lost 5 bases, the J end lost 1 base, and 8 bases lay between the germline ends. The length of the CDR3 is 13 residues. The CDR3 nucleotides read TGTGCCAGTAGTGCTACAGGGAACACTGAAGCTTTCTTT. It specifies CASSATGNTEAFF.

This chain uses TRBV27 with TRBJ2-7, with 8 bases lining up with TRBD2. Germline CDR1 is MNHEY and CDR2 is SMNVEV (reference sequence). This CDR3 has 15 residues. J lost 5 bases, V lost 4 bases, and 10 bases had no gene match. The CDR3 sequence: CASSSGLGVIDEQYF. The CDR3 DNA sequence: TGTGCCAGCAGTTCGGGACTAGGGGTAATCGACGAGCAGTACTTC.

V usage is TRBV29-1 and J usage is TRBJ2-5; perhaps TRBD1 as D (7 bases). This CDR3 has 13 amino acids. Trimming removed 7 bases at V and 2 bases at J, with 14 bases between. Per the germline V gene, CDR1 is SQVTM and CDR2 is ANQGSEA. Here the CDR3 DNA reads TGCAGCGGCGCGGGACAGAAACAAGAGACCCAGTACTTC. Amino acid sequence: CSGAGQKQETQYF.

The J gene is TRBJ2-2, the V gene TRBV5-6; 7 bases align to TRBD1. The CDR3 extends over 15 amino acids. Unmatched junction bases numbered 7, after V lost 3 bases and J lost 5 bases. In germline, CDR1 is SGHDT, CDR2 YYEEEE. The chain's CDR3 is CASSSTGRRTGELFF. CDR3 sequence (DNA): TGTGCCAGCAGCTCGACAGGGAGAAGGACCGGGGAGCTGTTTTTT.

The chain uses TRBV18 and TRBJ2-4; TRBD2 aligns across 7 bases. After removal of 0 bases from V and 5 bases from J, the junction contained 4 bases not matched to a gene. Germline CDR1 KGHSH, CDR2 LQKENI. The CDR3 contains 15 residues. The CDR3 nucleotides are TGTGCCAGCTCACCACCAGCGGGACGGGAAAACATTCAGTACTTC. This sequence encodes CASSPPAGRENIQYF.

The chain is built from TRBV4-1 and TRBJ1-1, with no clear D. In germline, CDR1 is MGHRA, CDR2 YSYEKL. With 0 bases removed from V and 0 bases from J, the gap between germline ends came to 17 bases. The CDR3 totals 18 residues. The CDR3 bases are TGCGCCAGCAGCCAAGATTGGCTTTCAGTACAGCTGAACACTGAAGCTTTCTTT. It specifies CASSQDWLSVQLNTEAFF.

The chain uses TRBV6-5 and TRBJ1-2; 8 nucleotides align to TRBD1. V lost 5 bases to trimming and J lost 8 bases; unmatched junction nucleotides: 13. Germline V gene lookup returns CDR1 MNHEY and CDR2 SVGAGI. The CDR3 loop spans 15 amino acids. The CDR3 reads CASSGTDRGPGGYTF. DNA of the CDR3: TGTGCCAGCAGTGGGACCGACAGGGGTCCGGGCGGCTACACCTTC.

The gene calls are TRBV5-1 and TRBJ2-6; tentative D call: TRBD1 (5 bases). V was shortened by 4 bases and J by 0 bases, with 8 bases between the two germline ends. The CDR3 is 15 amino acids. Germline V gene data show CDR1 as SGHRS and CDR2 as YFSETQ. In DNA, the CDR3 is TGCGCCAGCAGCGCGCAGGGCTCTGGGGCCAACGTCCTGACTTTC. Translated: CASSAQGSGANVLTF.